One sample yielded the 25 T cell receptor beta chains listed below, sequenced in a study of T cell responses to AZD1222 COVID-19 vaccine (TCRdb year 2021). The sample's time point label, decoded: baseline before first vaccination. The library was built by means of the immunoSEQ multiplex PCR assay. TCRdb re-hosts the immuneACCESS table, in-frame sequences only. Its copies lack some clones; in the studies checked, an unresolved V gene accounts for under half of them, and the cause for the rest is not known. In this sample the table shows about 97,000 clones, roughly 88% of which occur a single time. The ten most abundant clones make up 2.8% of the sample. The sample in question was peripheral blood, obtained on day 0 of AZD1222 vaccination. Every receptor here comes from an adult in good health.

The chain has TRBV5-1 and TRBJ2-5; 12 nucleotides line up with TRBD2. This CDR3 spans 16 amino acids. Germline lookup yields CDR1 SGHRS and CDR2 YFSETQ. V was pared by 4 bases and J by 5 bases, with 9 bases of the junction left unmatched. CDR3 sequence (DNA): TGCGCCAGCAGCCCCCTCCCGACTAGCGGGGGTGAGACCCAGTACTTC. Its translation: CASSPLPTSGGETQYF.

This chain links TRBV30 with TRBJ1-5, with a tentative D call TRBD1 (5 bases). The CDR3 length is 15 residues. Between the trimmed V and J ends, which lost 2 bases and 1 base, there was a span of 12 bases. Germline CDR1 reads GTSNPN; CDR2 reads SVGIG (reference sequence). CDR3 in amino acids: CAWSYARGSNQPQHF. The DNA of the CDR3 is TGTGCCTGGAGTTATGCTCGGGGGAGCAATCAGCCCCAGCATTTT.

This clone was detected only a few times. This rearrangement joins TRBV29-1 to TRBJ1-1; 10 bases are a match to TRBD1. Germline V gene sequence: CDR1 SQVTM, CDR2 ANQGSEA. Trimming cost V 5 bases and J 1 base; bases outside gene matches: 4. The CDR3 extends over 14 amino acids. CDR3 protein: CSVTGTGANTEAFF. In DNA, the CDR3 is TGCAGCGTTACCGGGACAGGGGCGAACACTGAAGCTTTCTTT.

The chain couples TRBV3-1 (or the pseudogene TRBV3-2) to TRBJ2-2, with 9 bases aligning to TRBD2. Trimming took 6 bases from V and 2 from J; bases not matched to a gene: 7. CDR3 length: 16 residues. Germline lookup yields CDR1 LGHDT and CDR2 YNNKEL (reference sequence). CDR3 residues: CASRPERGANTGELFF. The CDR3 DNA reads TGTGCCAGCAGACCGGAGCGGGGGGCTAACACCGGGGAGCTGTTTTTT.

The V call is TRBV2, the J call TRBJ1-2, with D uncertain. The CDR3 consists of 15 residues. CDR1 SNHLY and CDR2 FYNNEI come from the germline V gene. V was shortened by 6 bases and J by 3 bases, with 17 bases between the two germline ends. Here the CDR3 reads CASSAHKGVDYGYTF. The CDR3 DNA follows: TGTGCCAGCAGCGCTCACAAGGGCGTGGACTATGGCTACACCTTC.

The J gene is TRBJ2-7, the V gene TRBV2; 7 bases match TRBD1. J gave up 3 bases and V 6 bases, and 5 bases lay outside the gene matches. The V gene's germline CDR1 is SNHLY and CDR2 FYNNEI. CDR3 size: 13 residues. Here the CDR3 reads CASSRQGYYEQYF. DNA for the CDR3: TGTGCCAGCAGCCGACAGGGTTACTACGAGCAGTACTTC.

The rearrangement links TRBV11-2 to TRBJ1-2, with TRBD1 matching over 8 bases. The CDR3 is made up of 15 amino acids. After removal of 2 bases from V and 8 bases from J, the junction contained 10 bases not matched to a gene. Germline CDR1 and CDR2: SGHAT and FQNNGV. CDR3 region: CASSLYDRGNWGYTF. The CDR3 DNA reads TGTGCCAGCAGCTTATATGACAGGGGAAATTGGGGCTACACCTTC.

This clone was seen a single time. This chain joins TRBV30 and TRBJ2-2, with 8 bases matching TRBD1. CDR1 is GTSNPN, CDR2 SVGIG, per germline (reference sequence). This CDR3 is 16 amino acids long. The V and J ends lost 2 bases and 3 bases, in that order; junction bases with no gene match: 8. CDR3 loop: CAWSQRTGRHTGELFF. DNA for the CDR3: TGTGCCTGGAGTCAAAGGACAGGGCGCCACACCGGGGAGCTGTTTTTT.

V gene TRBV7-8 combines with J gene TRBJ2-7; D possibly corresponds to TRBD1 (5 bases). The germline V gene encodes CDR1 SGHVS and CDR2 FQNEAQ. CDR3 size: 15 residues. V was cut by 5 bases and J by 0 bases, with 14 bases left in between. The CDR3 sequence is CASSRAQASSYEQYF. The CDR3 DNA follows: TGTGCCAGCAGCCGGGCACAGGCAAGCTCCTACGAGCAGTACTTC.

This clone showed up just a few times. V gene TRBV15 combines with J gene TRBJ2-7; 8 nucleotides line up with TRBD1. The length of the CDR3 is 14 residues. Germline assignment: CDR1 LNHNV and CDR2 YYDKDF (reference sequence). V trimming: 0 bases; J trimming: 5 bases; junction bases outside the gene matches: 3. CDR3 loop: CATSRDRGQDEQYF. CDR3 bases: TGTGCCACCAGCAGAGACAGGGGGCAGGACGAGCAGTACTTC.

This chain joins TRBV5-4 and TRBJ2-2; 8 nucleotides agree with TRBD2. The CDR3 is 17 residues long. V trimming: 4 bases; J trimming: 0 bases; junction bases outside the gene matches: 8. Germline V gene sequence: CDR1 SGHNT, CDR2 YYREEE (reference sequence). This CDR3 reads CASSPRGGLANTGELFF. CDR3 nucleotides: TGTGCCAGCAGCCCGAGGGGGGGACTAGCGAACACCGGGGAGCTGTTTTTT.

The chain is built from TRBV7-8 and TRBJ2-1; perhaps TRBD2 as D (5 bases). This CDR3 is built from 15 residues. CDR1 is SGHVS, CDR2 FQNEAQ, per germline. The V end lost 2 bases, the J end lost 6 bases, and 14 bases lay between the germline ends. In nucleotides, the CDR3 is TGTGCCAGCAGCTTAATGGACTCGCGGGCCAATGAGCAGTTCTTC. It yields the protein CASSLMDSRANEQFF. Drawing the rest from reference TRBV7-8 and TRBJ2-1, the complete variable domain is GAGVSQSPRYKVAKRGQDVALRCDPISGHVSLFWYQQALGQGPEFLTYFQNEAQLDKSGLPSDRFFAERPEGSVSTLKIQRTQQEDSAVYLCASSLMDSRANEQFFGPGTRLTVL.

The chain employs TRBV7-9 and TRBJ1-3, with D maybe TRBD1 (5 bases). V lost 8 bases and J lost 0, with 17 bases in between. The CDR3 length is 16 residues. The germline CDR1 and CDR2 sequences are SEHNR and FQNEAQ (reference sequence). The CDR3 bases are TGTGCCAGCGGACCGGGGGGGACTTCCTCTGGAAACACCATATATTTT. The encoded protein is CASGPGGTSSGNTIYF.

The chain carries TRBV9 and TRBJ2-1; TRBD2 matches at 9 bases. The CDR3 extends over 18 amino acids. J was trimmed by 0 bases and V by 1 base; bases with no gene match: 8. Germline CDR1 reads SGDLS; CDR2 reads YYNGEE. CDR3 in DNA: TGTGCCAGCAGCGTACGGGCTAGCGGGATCAGCTCCTACAATGAGCAGTTCTTC. Translation: CASSVRASGISSYNEQFF.

V is TRBV29-1 and J is TRBJ2-7; tentatively, D is TRBD2 (5 bases). Germline V gene data show CDR1 as SQVTM and CDR2 as ANQGSEA. CDR3 length equals 12 residues. Trimming removed 3 bases at V and 2 bases at J, with 8 bases between. The CDR3 loop is CSVEFSAYEQYF. The CDR3 DNA follows: TGCAGCGTTGAGTTTAGCGCCTACGAGCAGTACTTC.

The chain is built from TRBV3-1 (or the pseudogene TRBV3-2) and TRBJ2-5, with 7 bases that match TRBD2. V lost 1 base to trimming and J lost 5 bases; unmatched junction nucleotides: 10. Germline CDR1 and CDR2: LGHDT and YNNKEL (reference sequence). This CDR3 contains 16 residues. In DNA form, the CDR3 reads TGTGCCAGCAGCCAAGTTACCAGCGGGGACGGGGAGACCCAGTACTTC. It codes for CASSQVTSGDGETQYF.

This clone was detected once. The rearrangement uses TRBV5-1 and TRBJ1-2; 8 bases are a match to TRBD1. The CDR3 sequence is 14 residues long. V was clipped by 4 bases and J by 8 bases; unmatched bases: 10. The germline CDR1 and CDR2 sequences are SGHRS and YFSETQ. CDR3 sequence (DNA): TGCGCCAGCAGCCCACCAGGGGGCCCTGAGGGCTACACCTTC. It is translated as CASSPPGGPEGYTF. Full variable domain (rest looked up from reference TRBV5-1 and TRBJ1-2): KAGVTQTPRYLIKTRGQQVTLSCSPISGHRSVSWYQQTPGQGLQFLFEYFSETQRNKGNFPGRFSGRQFSNSRSEMNVSTLELGDSALYLCASSPPGGPEGYTFGSGTRLTVV.

This chain joins TRBV19 and TRBJ1-2; D is uncertain. This CDR3 spans 15 amino acids. Germline values: CDR1 LNHDA, CDR2 SQIVND (reference sequence). Trimming removed 1 base from V and 4 bases from J, with 13 bases in between. CDR3 sequence (DNA): TGTGCCAGTAGTATAGCGCAGCAAGCTACCTATGGCTACACCTTC. Its translation: CASSIAQQATYGYTF.

V usage is TRBV19 and J usage is TRBJ1-2; D is unclear. The CDR3 has 14 amino acids. V was pared by 0 bases and J by 1 base, with 6 bases between. Germline V gene sequence: CDR1 LNHDA, CDR2 SQIVND (reference sequence). The CDR3 nucleotides read TGTGCCAGTAGTATAGAACGATATAACTATGGCTACACCTTC. Its translation is CASSIERYNYGYTF.

Here the CDR3 reads CASRGTRNTGELFF. CDR3 sequence (DNA): TGTGCCAGCAGGGGAACCAGAAACACCGGGGAGCTGTTTTTT. The rearrangement uses TRBV6-5 and TRBJ2-2, with D unresolved. Germline V lookup: CDR1 MNHEY, CDR2 SVGAGI. The CDR3 length is 14 residues. The germline V and J ends were trimmed by 6 bases and 2 bases, with 10 bases remaining between them.

CDR3 loop: CASRRRGGSTDTQYF. The CDR3 DNA is TGTGCCAGTCGCAGACGCGGGGGGAGCACAGATACGCAGTATTTT. The genes are TRBV5-8 and TRBJ2-3; 8 nucleotides match TRBD2. Germline trimming cut 8 bases from V and 0 bases from J; bases unmatched to any gene: 8. CDR3 length equals 15 residues. Germline-derived CDR1 and CDR2 are SGHTS and YDEGEE.

J is TRBJ1-5 and V is TRBV30; D call uncertain. Trimming left V 0 bases short and J 10 bases short, with 19 bases between. Germline V gene data show CDR1 as GTSNPN and CDR2 as SVGIG (reference sequence). The CDR3 is 15 amino acids. The CDR3: CAWSVPSDRPNPQHF. CDR3 nucleotides: TGTGCCTGGAGTGTCCCTTCGGACCGTCCAAATCCCCAGCATTTT. Supplemented by reference TRBV30 and TRBJ1-5, the full variable domain reads SQTIHQWPATLVQPVGSPLSLECTVEGTSNPNLYWYRQAAGRGLQLLFYSVGIGQISSEVPQNLSASRPQDRQFILSSKKLLLSDSGFYLCAWSVPSDRPNPQHFGDGTRLSIL.

The V and J genes are TRBV24-1 and TRBJ1-4; D call uncertain. V was pared by 5 bases and J by 3 bases, with 15 bases between. Germline CDR1 is KGHDR and CDR2 is SFDVKD. The CDR3 is made up of 16 amino acids. DNA of the CDR3: TGTGCCACCAGTGCCGGGGTTGTAGGGTCTAATGAAAAACTGTTTTTT. This sequence encodes CATSAGVVGSNEKLFF.

The chain couples TRBV28 to TRBJ2-1, with 7 positions matching TRBD1. The germline CDR1 and CDR2 sequences are MDHEN and SYDVKM. The V gene end was trimmed by 2 bases and the J gene end by 6 bases; junction bases not matched to a gene: 10. The CDR3 sequence is 16 residues long. For the CDR3, the DNA is TGTGCCAGCAGTTTAGGGCCGGGACAGTCCAGCAATGAGCAGTTCTTC. Amino acid sequence: CASSLGPGQSSNEQFF.

CDR3 amino acids: CAWSMSGYSPLHF. In nucleotides, the CDR3 is TGTGCCTGGAGTATGTCCGGCTATTCACCCCTCCACTTT. The rearrangement uses TRBV30 and TRBJ1-6, with D uncertain. Germline V lookup: CDR1 GTSNPN, CDR2 SVGIG (reference sequence). The CDR3 extends over 13 amino acids. V was shortened by 2 bases and J by 8 bases, with 10 bases between the two germline ends.